The entry below describes one T cell receptor (beta chain). Its antigen is currently unknown. Profiled with immunoSEQ multiplex PCR; TCRdb holds only in-frame clones, not every one. The sample yields around 170,000 clones, approximately 90% seen once. This sample was taken from a study of cytomegalovirus exposure and HLA in healthy donors. Findings and limits, study-wide: Usually a TCR sequence was rare, but some public TCRs were found in many donors.

The specimen sequenced was PBMCs. This clonotype was sampled from a young man in good health and CMV-seronegative.

CDR3 region: CASSSSGGANEQFF. The CDR3 DNA follows: TGCGCCAGCAGCTCTAGCGGGGGGGCGAATGAGCAGTTCTTC. The chain uses TRBV5-1 and TRBJ2-1, with 12 positions matching TRBD2. The germline V gene has CDR1 SGHRS and CDR2 YFSETQ. The V segment lost 3 bases and the J segment 7 bases; nucleotides outside the gene matches: 2. The CDR3 length is 14 residues. Full variable domain (missing parts from reference TRBV5-1 and TRBJ2-1): KAGVTQTPRYLIKTRGQQVTLSCSPISGHRSVSWYQQTPGQGLQFLFEYFSETQRNKGNFPGRFSGRQFSNSRSEMNVSTLELGDSALYLCASSSSGGANEQFFGPGTRLTVL.